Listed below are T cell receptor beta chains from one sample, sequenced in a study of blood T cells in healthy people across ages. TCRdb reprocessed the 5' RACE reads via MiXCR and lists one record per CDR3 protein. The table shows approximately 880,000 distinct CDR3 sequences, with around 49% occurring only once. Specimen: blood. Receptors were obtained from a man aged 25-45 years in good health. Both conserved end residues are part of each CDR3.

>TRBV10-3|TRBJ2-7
CAISGGDRSSYEQYF
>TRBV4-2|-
CASSQDTSGIYEQYF
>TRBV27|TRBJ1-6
CASSFSGQGFSYNSPLHF
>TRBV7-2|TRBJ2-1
CASSAGTWGEQFF
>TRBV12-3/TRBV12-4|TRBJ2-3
CASTGRGASDTQYF
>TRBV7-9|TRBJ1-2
CASSLVGTGSIGYTF
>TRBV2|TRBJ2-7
CASSLAGAMKYF
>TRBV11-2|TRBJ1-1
CASSLMGSSNTEAFF
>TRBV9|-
CASSVTGEPYEQYF
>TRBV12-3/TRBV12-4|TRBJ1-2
CASTPSVGNGYTF
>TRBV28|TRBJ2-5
CAGGDSQETQYF
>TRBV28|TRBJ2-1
CASSSSGGREQFF
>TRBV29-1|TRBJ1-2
CSVVRTDYGYTF
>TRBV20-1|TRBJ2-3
CSTRDELAGSTDTQYF
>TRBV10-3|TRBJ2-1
CAISDAVAGALYNEQFF
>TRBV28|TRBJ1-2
CASSLDSGGYTF
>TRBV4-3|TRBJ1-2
CASSQDARASCGYTF
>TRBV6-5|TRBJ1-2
CASSPRPSSSYGYTF
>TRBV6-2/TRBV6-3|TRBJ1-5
CASSHGVEGNQPQHF
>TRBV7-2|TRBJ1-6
CASSLELSSHSPLHF
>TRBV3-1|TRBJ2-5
CASSQVPGSQETQYF
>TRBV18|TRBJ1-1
CASSPPGQGKGTEAFF
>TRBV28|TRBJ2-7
CASSPRGGKTLRHEQYF
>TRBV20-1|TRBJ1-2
CSAGITGTDGYTF
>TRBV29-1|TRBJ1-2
CSVLKPQVRNYGYTF
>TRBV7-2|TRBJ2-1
CASSLGAGRYNEQFF
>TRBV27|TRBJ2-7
CASSLSGQGFEQYF
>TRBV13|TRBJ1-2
CASSLRRGIYGYTF